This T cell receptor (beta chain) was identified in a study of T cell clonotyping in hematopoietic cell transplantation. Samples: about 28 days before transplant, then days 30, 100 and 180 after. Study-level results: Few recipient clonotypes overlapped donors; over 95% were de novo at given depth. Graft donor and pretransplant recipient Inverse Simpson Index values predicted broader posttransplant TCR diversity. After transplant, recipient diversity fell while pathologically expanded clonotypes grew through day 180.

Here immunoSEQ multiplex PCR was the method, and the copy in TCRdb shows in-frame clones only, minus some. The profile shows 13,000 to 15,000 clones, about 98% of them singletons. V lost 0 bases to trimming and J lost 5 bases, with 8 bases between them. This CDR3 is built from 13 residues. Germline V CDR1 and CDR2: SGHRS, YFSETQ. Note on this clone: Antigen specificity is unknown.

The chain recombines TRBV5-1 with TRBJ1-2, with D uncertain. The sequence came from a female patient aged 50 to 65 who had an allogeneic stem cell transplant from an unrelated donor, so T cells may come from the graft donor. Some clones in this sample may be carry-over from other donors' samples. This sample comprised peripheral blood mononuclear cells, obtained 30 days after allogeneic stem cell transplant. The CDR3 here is CASSLGQIYGYTF. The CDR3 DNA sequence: TGCGCCAGCAGCTTGGGGCAGATTTATGGCTACACCTTC.